The 5 T cell receptor beta chains listed next were all sequenced from one sample in a study of graft-versus-host responses after intestinal transplantation. These receptors' antigens are unknown. Assay used: immunoSEQ multiplex PCR; TCRdb lists only in-frame clones, some missing. The table has about 130,000 clones, about nine tenths seen once. Specimen: unstimulated CD4+ T cells sorted from spleen or lymph node cells, collected before intestinal transplant. Receptor source: a human donor who received an intestinal transplant.

The V gene is TRBV27, the J gene TRBJ2-7; 9 bases line up with TRBD2. Germline CDR1 reads MNHEY; CDR2 reads SMNVEV (reference sequence). J lost 3 bases, V lost 7 bases, and 10 bases had no gene match. The CDR3 extends over 15 amino acids. CDR3: CASTSFASGIYEQYF. The CDR3 nucleotides read TGTGCCAGCACTTCCTTCGCTAGCGGGATCTACGAGCAGTACTTC.

V and J are TRBV5-4 and TRBJ2-7; no firm D call. The V end lost 4 bases, the J end lost 1 base, and 9 bases lay between the germline ends. Germline values: CDR1 SGHNT, CDR2 YYREEE (reference sequence). There are 13 residues in the CDR3. CDR3 region: CASSLTPSYEQYF. CDR3 nucleotides: TGTGCCAGCAGCCTAACACCTTCCTACGAGCAGTACTTC.

The DNA of the CDR3 is TGTGCCATCAGTGAGTCGAGGGGTCTTAGCTACACCTTC. Its protein product is CAISESRGLSYTF. The chain carries TRBV10-3 and TRBJ1-2; possible D gene TRBD1, 5 bases. Per germline, CDR1 ENHRY and CDR2 SYGVKD. The CDR3 consists of 13 residues. The ends were cut back, 0 bases at V and 9 bases at J, with 11 bases in the middle.

This chain connects TRBV28 to TRBJ1-2; D remains unclear. V was pared by 3 bases and J by 4 bases, with 12 bases between. The CDR3 contains 14 residues. Germline-derived CDR1 and CDR2 are MDHEN and SYDVKM. The CDR3 coding sequence is TGTGCCAGCAGTTTCCCTGCCCTTCTCTATGGCTACACCTTC. Its translation: CASSFPALLYGYTF.

The V gene is TRBV6-1, the J gene TRBJ1-1; D is ambiguous. Trimming removed 10 bases at V and 1 base at J, with 7 bases between. The CDR3 length is 11 residues. Germline CDR1 MNHNS, CDR2 SASEGT. The CDR3 nucleotides are TGTGCCACCCTCTGGAACACTGAAGCTTTCTTT. Translating it yields CATLWNTEAFF.